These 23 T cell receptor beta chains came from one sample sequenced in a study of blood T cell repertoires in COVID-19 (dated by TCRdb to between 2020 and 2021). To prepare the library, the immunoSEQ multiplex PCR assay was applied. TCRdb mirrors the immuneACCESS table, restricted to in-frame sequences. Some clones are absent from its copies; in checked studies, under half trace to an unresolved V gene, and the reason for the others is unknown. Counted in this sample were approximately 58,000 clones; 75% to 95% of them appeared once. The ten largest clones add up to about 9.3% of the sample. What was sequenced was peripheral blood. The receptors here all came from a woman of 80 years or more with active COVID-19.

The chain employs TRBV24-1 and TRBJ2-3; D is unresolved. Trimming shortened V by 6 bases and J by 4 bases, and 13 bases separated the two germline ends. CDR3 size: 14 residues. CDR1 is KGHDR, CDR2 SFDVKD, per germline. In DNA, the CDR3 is TGTGCCACCAGTACCCCCGGGTCCCCAGATACGCAGTATTTT. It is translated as CATSTPGSPDTQYF.

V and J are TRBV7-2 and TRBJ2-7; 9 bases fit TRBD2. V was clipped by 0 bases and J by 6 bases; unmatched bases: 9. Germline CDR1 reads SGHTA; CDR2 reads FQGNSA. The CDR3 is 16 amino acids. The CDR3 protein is CASSLAQLAGRSEQYF. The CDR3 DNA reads TGTGCCAGCAGCTTAGCGCAGCTAGCGGGGCGTAGCGAGCAGTACTTC.

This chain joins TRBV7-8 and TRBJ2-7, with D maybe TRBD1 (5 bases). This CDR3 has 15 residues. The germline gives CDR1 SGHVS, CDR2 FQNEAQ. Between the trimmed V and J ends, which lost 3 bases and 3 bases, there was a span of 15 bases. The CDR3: CASSFKGVLDYEQYF. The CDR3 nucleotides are TGTGCCAGCAGCTTCAAAGGGGTATTGGACTACGAGCAGTACTTC.

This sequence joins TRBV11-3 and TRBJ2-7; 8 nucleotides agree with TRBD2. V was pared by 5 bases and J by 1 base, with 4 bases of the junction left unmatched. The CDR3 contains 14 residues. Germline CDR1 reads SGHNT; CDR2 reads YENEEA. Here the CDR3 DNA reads TGTGCCAGCAGCAAGGCTAGCGGGTCCTACGAGCAGTACTTC. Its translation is CASSKASGSYEQYF.

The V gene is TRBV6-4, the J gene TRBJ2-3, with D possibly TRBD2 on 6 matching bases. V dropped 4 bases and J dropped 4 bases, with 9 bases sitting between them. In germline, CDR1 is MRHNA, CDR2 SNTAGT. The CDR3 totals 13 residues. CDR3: CASSAPGADTQYF. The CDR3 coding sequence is TGTGCCAGCAGTGCCCCGGGGGCAGATACGCAGTATTTT.

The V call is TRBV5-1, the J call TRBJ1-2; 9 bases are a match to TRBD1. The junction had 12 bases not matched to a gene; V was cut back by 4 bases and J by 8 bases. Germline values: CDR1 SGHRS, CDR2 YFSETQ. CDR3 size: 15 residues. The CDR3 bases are TGCGCCAGCAGCCGGGACAGGGAAATCCAAGGGGGCTACACCTTC. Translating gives CASSRDREIQGGYTF.

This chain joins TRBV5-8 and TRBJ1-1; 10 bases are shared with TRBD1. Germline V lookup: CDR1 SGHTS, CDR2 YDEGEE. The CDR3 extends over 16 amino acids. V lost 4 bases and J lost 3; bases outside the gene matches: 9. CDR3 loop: CASSRLIGTGDTEAFF. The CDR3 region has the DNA TGTGCCAGCAGCCGCCTTATTGGGACAGGGGACACTGAAGCTTTCTTT.

The CDR3 nucleotides read TGTGCCAGCAGCCAAGAAGGGACAGCCTATGGCTACACCTTC. Translated: CASSQEGTAYGYTF. The chain employs TRBV14 and TRBJ1-2; 7 positions match TRBD1. Germline V gene lookup returns CDR1 SGHDN and CDR2 FVKESK. The CDR3 runs 14 residues. V gave up 0 bases and J gave up 4 bases; unmatched junction bases: 2.

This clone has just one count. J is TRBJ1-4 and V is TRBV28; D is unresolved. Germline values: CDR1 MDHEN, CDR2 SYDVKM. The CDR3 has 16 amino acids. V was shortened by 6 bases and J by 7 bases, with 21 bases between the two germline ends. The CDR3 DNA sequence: TGTGCCAGCAGCAACCCGCGGGCTTGGGTTAGTGAAAAACTGTTTTTT. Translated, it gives CASSNPRAWVSEKLFF.

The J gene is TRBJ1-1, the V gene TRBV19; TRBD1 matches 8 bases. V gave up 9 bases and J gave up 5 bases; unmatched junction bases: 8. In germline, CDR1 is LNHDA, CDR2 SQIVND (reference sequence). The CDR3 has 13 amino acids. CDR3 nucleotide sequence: TGTGCCAGCCGGGACAGGATGTTGACTGAAGCTTTCTTT. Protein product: CASRDRMLTEAFF.

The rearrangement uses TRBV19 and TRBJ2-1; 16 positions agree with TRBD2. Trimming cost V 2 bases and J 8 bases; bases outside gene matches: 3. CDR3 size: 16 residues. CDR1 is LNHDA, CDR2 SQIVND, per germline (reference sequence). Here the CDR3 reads CASSIKGTSGGDEQFF. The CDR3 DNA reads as TGTGCCAGTAGTATAAAAGGGACTAGCGGGGGGGATGAGCAGTTCTTC.

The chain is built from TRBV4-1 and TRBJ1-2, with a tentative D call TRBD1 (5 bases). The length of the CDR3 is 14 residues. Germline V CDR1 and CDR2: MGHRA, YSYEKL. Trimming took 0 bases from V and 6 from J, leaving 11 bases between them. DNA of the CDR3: TGCGCCAGCAGCCAAGATCAGGGAGGGGATGGCTACACCTTC. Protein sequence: CASSQDQGGDGYTF.

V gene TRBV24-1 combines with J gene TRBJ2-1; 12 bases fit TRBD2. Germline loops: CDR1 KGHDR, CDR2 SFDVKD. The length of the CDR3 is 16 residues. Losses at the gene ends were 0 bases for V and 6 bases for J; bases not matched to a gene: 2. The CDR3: CATSDLGLAGINEQFF. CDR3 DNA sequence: TGTGCCACCAGTGATTTGGGACTAGCGGGGATCAATGAGCAGTTCTTC.

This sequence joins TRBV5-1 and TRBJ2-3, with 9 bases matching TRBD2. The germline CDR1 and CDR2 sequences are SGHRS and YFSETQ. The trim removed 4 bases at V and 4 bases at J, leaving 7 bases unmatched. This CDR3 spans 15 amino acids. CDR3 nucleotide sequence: TGCGCCAGCAGCAACAGCGGGGGGCGGGCAGATACGCAGTATTTT. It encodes CASSNSGGRADTQYF.

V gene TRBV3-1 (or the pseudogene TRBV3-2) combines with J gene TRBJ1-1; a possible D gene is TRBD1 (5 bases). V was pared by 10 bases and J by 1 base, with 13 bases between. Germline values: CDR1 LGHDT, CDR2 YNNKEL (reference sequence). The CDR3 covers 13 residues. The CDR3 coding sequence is TGTGCCACCTCCTTGGGGGGGAACACTGAAGCTTTCTTT. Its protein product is CATSLGGNTEAFF.

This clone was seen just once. The CDR3 sequence: CASSLVQVGTEAFF. CDR3 DNA: TGCGCCAGCAGCTTGGTACAGGTGGGCACTGAAGCTTTCTTT. The chain recombines TRBV5-1 with TRBJ1-1; a weak D match, TRBD1 (5 bases). The CDR3 loop spans 14 amino acids. Germline V CDR1 and CDR2: SGHRS, YFSETQ. V was shortened by 0 bases and J by 4 bases, with 10 bases between the two germline ends.

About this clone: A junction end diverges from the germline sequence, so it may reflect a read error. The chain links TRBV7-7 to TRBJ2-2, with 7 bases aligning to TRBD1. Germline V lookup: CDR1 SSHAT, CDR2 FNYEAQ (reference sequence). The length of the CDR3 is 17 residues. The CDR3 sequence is CASSKTPRQGNTGELFF. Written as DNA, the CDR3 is TGTGCTAGCAGCAAGACCCCCCGACAGGGGAACACCGGGGAGCTGTTTTTT.

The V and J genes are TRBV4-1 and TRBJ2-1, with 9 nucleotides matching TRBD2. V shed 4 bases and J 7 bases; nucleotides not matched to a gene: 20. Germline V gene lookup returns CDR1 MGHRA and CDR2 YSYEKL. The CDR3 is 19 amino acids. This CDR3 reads CASSPGRDVGLATINEQFF. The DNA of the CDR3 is TGCGCCAGCAGCCCCGGACGGGATGTGGGACTAGCAACCATTAATGAGCAGTTCTTC.

CDR3 sequence reads: CASSQKSSGNTIYF. The CDR3 nucleotides are TGTGCCAGCTCCCAAAAGAGCTCTGGAAACACCATATATTTT. This chain connects TRBV18 to TRBJ1-3, with unresolved D. The CDR3 loop spans 14 amino acids. In germline, CDR1 is KGHSH, CDR2 LQKENI. V was trimmed by 6 bases and J by 0 bases, leaving 9 bases between them.

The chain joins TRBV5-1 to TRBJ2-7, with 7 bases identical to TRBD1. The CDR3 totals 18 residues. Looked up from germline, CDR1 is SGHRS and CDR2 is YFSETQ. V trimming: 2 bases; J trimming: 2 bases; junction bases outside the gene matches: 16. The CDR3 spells CASSFLPPRTGQPYEQYF. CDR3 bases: TGCGCCAGCAGCTTCTTACCCCCTCGAACGGGACAGCCCTACGAGCAGTACTTC.

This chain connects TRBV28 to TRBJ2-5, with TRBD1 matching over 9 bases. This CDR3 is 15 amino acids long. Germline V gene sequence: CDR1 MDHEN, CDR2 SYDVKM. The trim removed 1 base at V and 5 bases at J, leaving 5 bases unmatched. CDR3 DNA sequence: TGTGCCAGCAGTTTATCGGGACAGGGTCTCGAGACCCAGTACTTC. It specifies CASSLSGQGLETQYF. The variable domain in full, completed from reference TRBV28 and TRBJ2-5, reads DVKVTQSSRYLVKRTGEKVFLECVQDMDHENMFWYRQDPGLGLRLIYFSYDVKMKEKGDIPEGYSVSREKKERFSLILESASTNQTSMYLCASSLSGQGLETQYFGPGTRLLVL.

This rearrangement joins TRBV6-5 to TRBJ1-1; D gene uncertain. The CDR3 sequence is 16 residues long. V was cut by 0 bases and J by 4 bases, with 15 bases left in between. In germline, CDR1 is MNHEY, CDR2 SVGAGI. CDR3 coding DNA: TGTGCCAGCAGTTACTCGTCTTCGGGATTGGGCACTGAAGCTTTCTTT. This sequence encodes CASSYSSSGLGTEAFF.

The CDR3 protein is CSASELGQGVIGNTIYF. In DNA form, the CDR3 reads TGCAGTGCTAGTGAACTCGGACAGGGAGTGATCGGAAACACCATATATTTT. This chain joins TRBV20-1 and TRBJ1-3, with 8 bases that match TRBD1. Germline-derived CDR1 and CDR2 are DFQATT and SNEGSKA (reference sequence). V was clipped by 3 bases and J by 4 bases; unmatched bases: 14. The CDR3 contains 17 residues.